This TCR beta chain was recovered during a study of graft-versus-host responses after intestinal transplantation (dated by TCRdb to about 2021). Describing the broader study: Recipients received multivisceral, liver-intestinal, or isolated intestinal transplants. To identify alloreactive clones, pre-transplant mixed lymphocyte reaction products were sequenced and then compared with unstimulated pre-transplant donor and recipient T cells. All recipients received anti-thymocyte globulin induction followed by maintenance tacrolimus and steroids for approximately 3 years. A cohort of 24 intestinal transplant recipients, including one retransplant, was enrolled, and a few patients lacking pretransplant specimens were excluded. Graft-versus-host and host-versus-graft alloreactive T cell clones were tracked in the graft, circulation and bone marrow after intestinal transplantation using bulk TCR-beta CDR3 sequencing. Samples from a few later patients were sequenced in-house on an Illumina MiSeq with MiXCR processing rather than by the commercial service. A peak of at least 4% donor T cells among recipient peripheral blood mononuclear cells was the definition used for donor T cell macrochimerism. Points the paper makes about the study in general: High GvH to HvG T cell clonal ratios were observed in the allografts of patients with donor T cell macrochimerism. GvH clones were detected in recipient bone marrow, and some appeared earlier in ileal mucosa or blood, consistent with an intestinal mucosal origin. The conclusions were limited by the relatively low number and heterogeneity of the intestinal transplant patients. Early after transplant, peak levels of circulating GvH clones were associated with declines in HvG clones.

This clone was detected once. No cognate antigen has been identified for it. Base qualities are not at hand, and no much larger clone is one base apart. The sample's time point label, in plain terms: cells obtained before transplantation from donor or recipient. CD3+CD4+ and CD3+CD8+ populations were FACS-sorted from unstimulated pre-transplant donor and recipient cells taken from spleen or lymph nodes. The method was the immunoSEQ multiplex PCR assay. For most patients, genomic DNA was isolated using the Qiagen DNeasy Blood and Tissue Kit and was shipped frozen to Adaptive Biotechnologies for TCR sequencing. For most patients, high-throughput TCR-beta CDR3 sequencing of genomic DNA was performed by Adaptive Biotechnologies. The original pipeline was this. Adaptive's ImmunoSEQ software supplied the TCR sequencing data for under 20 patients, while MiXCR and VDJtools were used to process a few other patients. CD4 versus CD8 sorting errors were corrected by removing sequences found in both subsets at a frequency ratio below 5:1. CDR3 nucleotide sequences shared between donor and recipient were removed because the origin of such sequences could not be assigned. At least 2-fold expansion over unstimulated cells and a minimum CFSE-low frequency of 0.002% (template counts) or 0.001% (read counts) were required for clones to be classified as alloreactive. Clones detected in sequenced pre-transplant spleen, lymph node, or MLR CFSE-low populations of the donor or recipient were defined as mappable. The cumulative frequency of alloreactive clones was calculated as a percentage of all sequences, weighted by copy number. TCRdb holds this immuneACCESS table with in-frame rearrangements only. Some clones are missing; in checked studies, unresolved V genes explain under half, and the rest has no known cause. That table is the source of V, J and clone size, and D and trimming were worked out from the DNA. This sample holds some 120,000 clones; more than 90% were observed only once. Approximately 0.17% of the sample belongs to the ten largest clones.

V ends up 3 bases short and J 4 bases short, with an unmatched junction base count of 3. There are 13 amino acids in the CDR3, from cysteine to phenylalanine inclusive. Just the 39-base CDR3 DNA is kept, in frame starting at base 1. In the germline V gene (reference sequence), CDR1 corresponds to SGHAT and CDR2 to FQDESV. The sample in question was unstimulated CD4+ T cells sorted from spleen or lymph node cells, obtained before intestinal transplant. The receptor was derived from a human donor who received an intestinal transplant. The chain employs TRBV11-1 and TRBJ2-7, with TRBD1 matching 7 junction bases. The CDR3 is CASSLGTEYEQYF. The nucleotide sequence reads TGTGCCAGCAGCTTGGGGACAGAGTACGAGCAGTACTTC.